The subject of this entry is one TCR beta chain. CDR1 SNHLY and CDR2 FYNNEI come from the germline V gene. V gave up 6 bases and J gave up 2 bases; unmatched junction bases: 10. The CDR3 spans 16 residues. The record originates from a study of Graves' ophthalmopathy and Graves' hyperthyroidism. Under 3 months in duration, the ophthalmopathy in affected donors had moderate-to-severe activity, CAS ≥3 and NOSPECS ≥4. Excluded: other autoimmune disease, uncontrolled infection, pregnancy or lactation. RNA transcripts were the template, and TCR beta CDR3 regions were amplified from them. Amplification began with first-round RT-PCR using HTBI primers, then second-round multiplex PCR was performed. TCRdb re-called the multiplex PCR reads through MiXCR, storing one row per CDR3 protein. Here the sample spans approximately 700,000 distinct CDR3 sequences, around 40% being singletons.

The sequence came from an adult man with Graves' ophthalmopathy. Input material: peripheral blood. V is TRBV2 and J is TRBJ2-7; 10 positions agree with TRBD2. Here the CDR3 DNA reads TGTGCCAGCAGCTCGACCGGGACTAGCGCGACCTACGAGCAGTACTTC. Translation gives CASSSTGTSATYEQYF. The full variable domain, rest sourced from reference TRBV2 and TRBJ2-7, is EPEVTQTPSHQVTQMGQEVILRCVPISNHLYFYWYRQILGQKVEFLVSFYNNEISEKSEIFDDQFSVERPDGSNFTLKIRSTKLEDSAMYFCASSSTGTSATYEQYFGPGTRLTVT.